This TCR beta chain comes out of a study of T cell responses to AZD1222 COVID-19 vaccine. Study-wide results and caveats: As reported, nearly half of all spike-specific TCRs target variant regions that are unmutated.

This clone appeared once. The antigen is undetermined. Generated by immunoSEQ multiplex PCR, the TCRdb table keeps only in-frame clones and is missing some. The data hold around 200,000 clones, with 70% to 90% observed a single time. From germline, CDR1 is MNHNY and CDR2 SVGAGI (reference sequence). The CDR3 is 14 amino acids. Trimming at V came to 6 bases and at J to 4 bases, leaving 6 bases not matched to a gene. Sample: peripheral blood, taken on day 0 of AZD1222 vaccination. The chain employs TRBV6-6 and TRBJ1-2; 9 bases align to TRBD1. The sequence came from an adult in good health. The CDR3 loop is CASSRTGEGYGYTF. CDR3 bases: TGTGCCAGCAGCCGGACAGGGGAGGGCTATGGCTACACCTTC.